This TCR beta chain is drawn from a study of T cell changes during pregnancy in multiple sclerosis. The CDR3 spans 13 residues. V lost 4 bases and J lost 6; bases outside the gene matches: 5. Germline CDR1 SGHVS, CDR2 FQNEAQ. The protocol was immunoSEQ multiplex PCR, while the TCRdb copy is restricted to in-frame clones and leaves out a portion. This table has approximately 40,000 clones, roughly 89% appearing once. Specimen: CD4+ T cells from peripheral blood mononuclear cells, collected before pregnancy. This receptor was obtained from a female donor with multiple sclerosis, enrolled in a pregnancy study. This chain connects TRBV7-8 to TRBJ2-7, with 8 nucleotides matching TRBD2. The CDR3 DNA follows: TGTGCCAGCAGCTCCCGGGAGGGGAGCGAGCAGTACTTC. Protein sequence: CASSSREGSEQYF.